Below, 8 T cell receptor beta chains from the same sample are listed, as sequenced in a study of blood T cell repertoires in COVID-19. Measured with immunoSEQ multiplex PCR; TCRdb has only the in-frame clones, and not every one. This table has tens of thousands of clones, roughly 82% appearing once. Material for sequencing was peripheral blood. Source of these receptors: a man in his sixties with acute or convalescent COVID-19.

This clone was seen once. The chain has TRBV30 and TRBJ2-1, with D tentatively TRBD2 (6 bases). Trimming took off 1 base at V and 1 base at J, with 8 bases between the two ends. Per germline, CDR1 GTSNPN and CDR2 SVGIG (reference sequence). The CDR3 has 14 amino acids. The CDR3 DNA sequence: TGTGCCTGGAGTGGGGGGACTTCCTACAATGAGCAGTTCTTC. The encoded protein is CAWSGGTSYNEQFF.

The V and J genes are TRBV10-3 and TRBJ2-1; weak D call: TRBD2 (6 bases). Germline assignment: CDR1 ENHRY and CDR2 SYGVKD. CDR3 length equals 15 residues. V was shortened by 9 bases and J by 0 bases, with 15 bases between the two germline ends. CDR3 bases: TGTGCCATGGGGGGTGGGGGAGGCTCCTACAATGAGCAGTTCTTC. Translation gives CAMGGGGGSYNEQFF.

The V call is TRBV11-2, the J call TRBJ1-2; TRBD1 is a possible D gene (5 bases). V gave up 1 base and J gave up 8 bases, with 11 bases separating them. Germline CDR1 and CDR2: SGHAT and FQNNGV. The CDR3 runs to 13 residues. The DNA of the CDR3 is TGTGCCAGCAGCTTAGCAGGGCTGGGGGGCTACACCTTC. Translated: CASSLAGLGGYTF.

This clone was detected once. The gene calls are TRBV2 and TRBJ1-5; 9 nucleotides agree with TRBD1. This CDR3 has 15 residues. V was clipped by 4 bases and J by 6 bases; unmatched bases: 7. CDR1 is SNHLY, CDR2 FYNNEI, per germline. The CDR3 region is CASSGDREIFQPQHF. CDR3 DNA sequence: TGTGCCAGCAGTGGGGACAGGGAGATTTTTCAGCCCCAGCATTTT. Full variable domain (rest looked up from reference TRBV2 and TRBJ1-5): EPEVTQTPSHQVTQMGQEVILRCVPISNHLYFYWYRQILGQKVEFLVSFYNNEISEKSEIFDDQFSVERPDGSNFTLKIRSTKLEDSAMYFCASSGDREIFQPQHFGDGTRLSIL.

The genes are TRBV30 and TRBJ1-2; D gene uncertain. The V and J ends lost 4 bases and 13 bases respectively, with 10 bases between them. The CDR3 consists of 9 residues. Germline-derived CDR1 and CDR2 are GTSNPN and SVGIG (reference sequence). This CDR3 is CAWIPPGTF. In DNA, the CDR3 is TGTGCCTGGATTCCCCCGGGCACCTTC.

The chain is built from TRBV29-1 and TRBJ1-3, with 9 bases identical to TRBD1. The CDR3 has 15 residues. The V segment lost 2 bases and the J segment 2 bases; nucleotides outside the gene matches: 4. Germline lookup yields CDR1 SQVTM and CDR2 ANQGSEA. CDR3 sequence: CSVERGTGPGNTIYF. DNA for the CDR3: TGCAGCGTTGAACGCGGGACAGGGCCTGGAAACACCATATATTTT.

This clone was observed a single time. The rearrangement links TRBV28 to TRBJ1-5; no clear D gene. V was clipped by 4 bases and J by 0 bases, with 7 bases between them. The CDR3 consists of 14 residues. Looked up from germline, CDR1 is MDHEN and CDR2 is SYDVKM. The CDR3 bases are TGTGCCAGCAGTTGGGGAGATAGCAATCAGCCCCAGCATTTT. The encoded protein is CASSWGDSNQPQHF.

V usage is TRBV7-6 and J usage is TRBJ1-4, with D possibly TRBD1 on 5 matching bases. The CDR3 extends over 16 amino acids. Germline CDR1 is SGHVS and CDR2 is FNYEAQ. Trimming took off 1 base at V and 3 bases at J, with 12 bases between the two ends. CDR3 in DNA: TGTGCCAGCAGCTTAGTGGGGGGGTCGGCTAATGAAAAACTGTTTTTT. It specifies CASSLVGGSANEKLFF.